What follows are 3 T cell receptor beta chains derived from one specimen sequenced in a study of blood T cells in healthy people across ages. Sample-barcoded 5' priming and a J-beta primer mix drove a second PCR of 7 to 11 cycles. TCRdb analysed the 5' RACE reads with MiXCR anew, one entry per CDR3 protein. The table records around 1.7 million distinct CDR3 sequences, about 28% of them present only once. The source material was blood. Every receptor here comes from a woman in her 30s in good health.

This clonotype was seen more than once but under ten times. The chain is built from TRBV5-1 and TRBJ1-5; possibly TRBD1 for D (6 bases). Trimming removed 5 bases from V and 3 bases from J, with 15 bases in between. CDR1 and CDR2 (germline): SGHRS, YFSETQ. CDR3 length: 15 amino acids. The CDR3 is CASREGYRANQPQHF. The CDR3 DNA reads as TGCGCCAGCAGGGAGGGGTACAGGGCCAATCAGCCCCAGCATTTT.

This clonotype was detected a few times. The V and J genes are TRBV18 and TRBJ2-2, with D unresolved. The CDR3 is 15 residues long. Per the germline V gene, CDR1 is KGHSH and CDR2 is LQKENI. V gave up 6 bases and J gave up 5 bases, with 16 bases separating them. This CDR3 reads CASSSEQVRTGELFF. The CDR3 DNA follows: TGTGCCAGCTCCTCTGAGCAGGTGCGGACCGGGGAGCTGTTTTTT.

This clonotype was seen many times. This sequence joins TRBV7-7 and TRBJ2-5, with D perhaps TRBD2 (6 bases). The CDR3 totals 16 residues. Trimming took 5 bases from V and 5 from J, leaving 21 bases between them. CDR1 and CDR2 (germline): SSHAT, FNYEAQ (reference sequence). The CDR3 sequence is CASSPGGPNSAETQYF. CDR3 bases: TGTGCCAGCAGCCCCGGGGGACCAAACTCAGCGGAGACCCAGTACTTC.